This TCR beta chain was obtained from a study of high-grade serous ovarian cancer treatment subgroups. Study-wide context: Samples averaged 14,192 reads and 7,000 or so unique TCR beta rearrangements.

The tumor samples were collected prior to definitive surgery or chemotherapy. Points from the study as a whole: Clonal relatedness tracked neoantigen level, and by trend copy number and mutation load. Bulk tumor TCR sequencing gave no spatial information. Tumors within one patient showed repertoire similarity of roughly 0.1 to 0.8.

Measured with immunoSEQ multiplex PCR; TCRdb has only the in-frame clones, and not every one. Of about 7,400 clones listed, about 60% are singletons. Comment on this clone: Its antigen remains unidentified.

This sequence originates from a human donor with high-grade serous ovarian cancer. The sequencing sample was made of tumor tissue.

DNA for the CDR3: TGTGCCAGCAGCTTAGTACAGGCCCATGGCTACACCTTC. Protein product: CASSLVQAHGYTF. V is TRBV11-3 and J is TRBJ1-2; TRBD1 might be the D (5 bases). Trimming left V 1 base short and J 6 bases short, with 9 bases between. Germline V CDR1 and CDR2: SGHNT, YENEEA. The CDR3 has 13 amino acids.